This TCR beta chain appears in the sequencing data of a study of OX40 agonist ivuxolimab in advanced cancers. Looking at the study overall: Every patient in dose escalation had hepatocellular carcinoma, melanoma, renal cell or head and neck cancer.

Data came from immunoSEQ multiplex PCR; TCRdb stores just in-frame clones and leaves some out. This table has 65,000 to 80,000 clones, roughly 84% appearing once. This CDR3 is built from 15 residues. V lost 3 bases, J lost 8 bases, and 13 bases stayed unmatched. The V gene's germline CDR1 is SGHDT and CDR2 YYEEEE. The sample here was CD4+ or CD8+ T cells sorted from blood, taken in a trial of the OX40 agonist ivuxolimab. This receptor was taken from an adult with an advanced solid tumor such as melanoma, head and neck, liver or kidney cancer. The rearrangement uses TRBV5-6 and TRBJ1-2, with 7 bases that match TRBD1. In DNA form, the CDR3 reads TGTGCCAGCAGCTGGGGGGACAGCAAAACCGGGGGCTACACCTTC. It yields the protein CASSWGDSKTGGYTF.